A single sample is the source of the 20 T cell receptor beta chains below, sequenced in a study of CD8 T cells in Susac syndrome. Random-hexamer reverse transcription was applied to about 0.5 to 1 ug RNA. Each CDR3 protein is one row after TCRdb ran MiXCR on the immunoSEQ multiplex PCR reads. The sample has about 180,000 distinct CDR3 sequences, about 95% seen once. Sequenced sample: CD4+ T cells from PBMCs. Receptors were obtained from a human donor with Susac syndrome.

The chain links TRBV2 to TRBJ2-1; 7 nucleotides agree with TRBD2. V lost 5 bases, J lost 5 bases, and 9 bases stayed unmatched. The CDR3 totals 15 residues. CDR1 and CDR2 (germline): SNHLY, FYNNEI. CDR3 coding DNA: TGTGCCAGCAGTCGGGGCGGGAGTGGCGACAATGAGCAGTTCTTC. Its translation is CASSRGGSGDNEQFF.

With respect to this clonotype: One end of the junction fails to match germline, which may point to a read error. This chain links TRBV7-7 with TRBJ2-3; a possible D gene is TRBD1 (6 bases). The CDR3 is 16 residues long. Germline V lookup: CDR1 SSHAT, CDR2 FNYEAQ (reference sequence). Here the CDR3 reads CASSFGLGTSTDTQYF. As DNA, the CDR3 is TGTGCTAGCAGCTTCGGTTTAGGGACAAGCACAGATACGCAGTATTTT.

The gene calls are TRBV11-2 and TRBJ1-2; TRBD1 agrees at 7 bases. CDR1 SGHAT and CDR2 FQNNGV come from the germline V gene. This CDR3 is built from 14 residues. The V and J ends lost 5 bases and 4 bases, in that order; junction bases with no gene match: 7. The CDR3: CASSPIRDSYGYTF. The DNA of the CDR3 is TGTGCCAGCAGCCCAATTCGGGACAGCTATGGCTACACCTTC. Full variable domain (remainder filled in from reference TRBV11-2 and TRBJ1-2): EAGVAQSPRYKIIEKRQSVAFWCNPISGHATLYWYQQILGQGPKLLIQFQNNGVVDDSQLPKDRFSAERLKGVDSTLKIQPAKLEDSAVYLCASSPIRDSYGYTFGSGTRLTVV.

The chain recombines TRBV30 with TRBJ1-5, with 9 bases lining up with TRBD1. This CDR3 region has 15 residues. V shed 1 base, J shed 4 bases, and the junction held 5 bases outside the gene matches. From germline, CDR1 is GTSNPN and CDR2 SVGIG (reference sequence). CDR3 in amino acids: CAWSEPGQGNQPQHF. The CDR3, as DNA: TGTGCCTGGAGTGAACCCGGACAGGGGAATCAGCCCCAGCATTTT.

The chain is built from TRBV10-3 and TRBJ1-1; D is unresolved. CDR3 size: 13 residues. V lost 0 bases, J lost 5 bases, and 7 bases lay in between. The germline gives CDR1 ENHRY, CDR2 SYGVKD. The CDR3 loop is CAISESSRTEAFF. The CDR3, as DNA: TGTGCCATCAGTGAGTCGTCCAGGACTGAAGCTTTCTTT.

The CDR3 loop reads CASSQGTSGRYEQFF. Written as DNA, the CDR3 is TGTGCCAGCAGCCAGGGGACTAGCGGGAGGTATGAGCAGTTCTTC. The chain has TRBV3-1 and TRBJ2-1, with 15 nucleotides matching TRBD2. CDR3 length: 15 residues. The ends lost 3 bases at V and 8 bases at J; junction bases unmatched: 2. The V gene's germline CDR1 is LGHDT and CDR2 YNNKEL (reference sequence).

V is TRBV27 and J is TRBJ2-3, with 15 bases matching TRBD2. Germline V gene sequence: CDR1 MNHEY, CDR2 SMNVEV (reference sequence). The CDR3 is made up of 16 amino acids. The V segment lost 2 bases and the J segment 5 bases; nucleotides outside the gene matches: 2. The CDR3 sequence: CASSLGLAGGEDTQYF. For the CDR3, the DNA is TGTGCCAGCAGTTTAGGACTAGCGGGAGGGGAAGATACGCAGTATTTT.

The CDR3 nucleotides are TGCAGTGCAAGGATGCCCAACTATGGCTACACCTTC. The encoded protein is CSARMPNYGYTF. This chain connects TRBV20-1 to TRBJ1-2; unclear D gene. The germline gives CDR1 DFQATT, CDR2 SNEGSKA (reference sequence). V was shortened by 6 bases and J by 2 bases, with 10 bases between the two germline ends. The CDR3 spans 12 residues.

The chain uses TRBV29-1 and TRBJ1-2; D is ambiguous. V lost 5 bases and J 7 bases, leaving 14 bases between the germline ends. There are 12 residues in the CDR3. Germline-derived CDR1 and CDR2 are SQVTM and ANQGSEA. The CDR3 protein is CSVPLTSIGYTF. Written as DNA, the CDR3 is TGCAGCGTTCCCTTAACATCCATTGGCTACACCTTC.

The chain uses TRBV2 and TRBJ2-3; no clear D. This CDR3 comprises 14 residues. Per germline, CDR1 SNHLY and CDR2 FYNNEI. The V end lost 3 bases, the J end lost 4 bases, and 11 bases lay between the germline ends. DNA of the CDR3: TGTGCCAGCAGTGAGGGGAACCAGGCAGATACGCAGTATTTT. This codes for CASSEGNQADTQYF. Full variable domain (missing parts from reference TRBV2 and TRBJ2-3): EPEVTQTPSHQVTQMGQEVILRCVPISNHLYFYWYRQILGQKVEFLVSFYNNEISEKSEIFDDQFSVERPDGSNFTLKIRSTKLEDSAMYFCASSEGNQADTQYFGPGTRLTVL.

The rearrangement links TRBV11-1 to TRBJ2-3; no firm D call. The V end lost 5 bases, the J end lost 4 bases, and 7 bases lay between the germline ends. Germline-derived CDR1 and CDR2 are SGHAT and FQDESV (reference sequence). This CDR3 spans 12 amino acids. The CDR3, as DNA: TGTGCCAGCAGCGATGAGCCAGATACGCAGTATTTT. Translation gives CASSDEPDTQYF. The full variable domain, with the rest looked up from reference TRBV11-1 and TRBJ2-3, is EAEVAQSPRYKITEKSQAVAFWCDPISGHATLYWYRQILGQGPELLVQFQDESVVDDSQLPKDRFSAERLKGVDSTLKIQPAELGDSAMYLCASSDEPDTQYFGPGTRLTVL.

CDR3 loop: CASSPPTGTGYGYTF. CDR3 DNA: TGTGCCAGCTCACCTCCGACCGGGACAGGATATGGCTACACCTTC. The chain carries TRBV18 and TRBJ1-2; 8 bases align to TRBD1. V was pared by 3 bases and J by 5 bases, with 8 bases of the junction left unmatched. Germline CDR1 KGHSH, CDR2 LQKENI. The CDR3 contains 15 residues. Combining the CDR3 with reference TRBV18 and TRBJ1-2 gives the whole variable domain NAGVMQNPRHLVRRRGQEARLRCSPMKGHSHVYWYRQLPEEGLKFMVYLQKENIIDESGMPKERFSAEFPKEGPSILRIQQVVRGDSAAYFCASSPPTGTGYGYTFGSGTRLTVV.

This clonotype came up once. Its ends do not fully match the called genes, so a read error is possible. The chain couples TRBV2 to TRBJ2-1; D is undetermined. This CDR3 has 9 residues. Germline V CDR1 and CDR2: SNHLY, FYNNEI. DNA of the CDR3: TGTGCCAGCGGTGAGGAGCAGTTCTTC. Translating it yields CASGEEQFF.

The chain couples TRBV5-4 to TRBJ2-1; 14 nucleotides line up with TRBD2. The trim removed 2 bases at V and 0 bases at J, leaving 10 bases unmatched. This CDR3 contains 20 residues. The V gene's germline CDR1 is SGHNT and CDR2 YYREEE (reference sequence). The CDR3 coding sequence is TGTGCCAGCAGCTTCCCCGGGACTAGCGGGGGAACGAACTCCTACAATGAGCAGTTCTTC. This codes for CASSFPGTSGGTNSYNEQFF. The full variable domain, completed using reference TRBV5-4 and TRBJ2-1, is ETGVTQSPTHLIKTRGQQVTLRCSSQSGHNTVSWYQQALGQGPQFIFQYYREEENGRGNFPPRFSGLQFPNYSSELNVNALELDDSALYLCASSFPGTSGGTNSYNEQFFGPGTRLTVL.

The CDR3 reads CASWGGSAYEQYF. CDR3 DNA sequence: TGTGCCAGCTGGGGGGGTTCAGCCTACGAGCAGTACTTC. The chain has TRBV19 and TRBJ2-7, with 7 bases fitting TRBD2. V was pared by 9 bases and J by 2 bases, with 7 bases of the junction left unmatched. In germline, CDR1 is LNHDA, CDR2 SQIVND (reference sequence). CDR3 length: 13 residues.

V is TRBV20-1 and J is TRBJ1-2; D possibly corresponds to TRBD1 (5 bases). The CDR3 contains 11 residues. The V and J ends lost 5 bases and 4 bases respectively, with 8 bases between them. CDR1 and CDR2 (germline): DFQATT, SNEGSKA (reference sequence). For the CDR3, the DNA is TGCAGTGCTCGGGGCAGCTATGGCTACACCTTC. Translating gives CSARGSYGYTF.

The chain joins TRBV7-8 to TRBJ1-1; 7 positions agree with TRBD1. The CDR3 spans 14 residues. V gave up 6 bases and J gave up 1 base; unmatched junction bases: 5. Germline V gene sequence: CDR1 SGHVS, CDR2 FQNEAQ. The CDR3, as DNA: TGTGCCAGCAGGATAGGGACAGCGAACACTGAAGCTTTCTTT. Its translation: CASRIGTANTEAFF.

J is TRBJ1-2 and V is TRBV5-1, with D uncertain. Trimming shortened V by 0 bases and J by 6 bases, and 9 bases separated the two germline ends. Germline V lookup: CDR1 SGHRS, CDR2 YFSETQ. CDR3 size: 13 residues. The CDR3 sequence is CASSLVVGDGYTF. Here the CDR3 DNA reads TGCGCCAGCAGCTTGGTAGTCGGGGATGGCTACACCTTC.

The J gene is TRBJ2-1, the V gene TRBV20-1, with unresolved D. V was pared by 6 bases and J by 3 bases, with 9 bases between. Germline lookup yields CDR1 DFQATT and CDR2 SNEGSKA (reference sequence). The CDR3 has 12 residues. The CDR3 coding sequence is TGCAGTGCCCCCCCAGTCTACAATGAGCAGTTCTTC. Its protein product is CSAPPVYNEQFF.

This chain uses TRBV11-3 with TRBJ2-5; 10 nucleotides align to TRBD2. Germline V gene lookup returns CDR1 SGHNT and CDR2 YENEEA. The CDR3 sequence is 15 residues long. With V trimmed by 0 bases and J by 5 bases, 3 bases remained unmatched. Written as DNA, the CDR3 is TGTGCCAGCAGCTTAGATGAAGCGGGAGGGGAGACCCAGTACTTC. As protein: CASSLDEAGGETQYF.